Here is one TCR beta chain with its context. Its specific antigen is unknown. Base qualities are not recorded, but no much larger clone differs from it by a single base. The data are from a study of T cell responses to AZD1222 COVID-19 vaccine (dated by TCRdb to the early 2020s). Broadly, across the study: AZD1222 recipients given second doses at about 4 weeks or at about 12 weeks were pooled, since spike-specific TCR depth and breadth were not found to differ between the two schedules. TCR sequencing was performed for about 250 trial participants, of whom about 200 were given two doses of AZD1222 and around 26 were given two doses of MenACWY control vaccine. Trial participants were enrolled by age into subgroups of 18-55, 56-69 and 70-plus years, and around 150, 28 and 57 TCR-sequenced participants, respectively, were included in these subgroups.

The CDR3 regions of human TCRbeta chains were analyzed by immunosequencing. The original pipeline was this. TCRs in the repertoires were matched against a reference library of SARS-CoV-2-specific TCRs that had been generated with the MIRA antigen-specificity platform. Breadth was defined as the fraction of unique TCRs that were SARS-CoV-2-associated. Depth was defined as the fraction of total T cells that were SARS-CoV-2-associated. Using the MIRA data, each spike-specific TCR was mapped to the spike region that the TCR reacts to and placed in a CD4 or CD8 class. Log10-transformed breadth and depth values were compared by one-way ANOVA with Sidak's multiple comparisons tests. TCRdb re-hosts the immuneACCESS table, in-frame sequences only. Its copies lack some clones; in the studies checked, an unresolved V gene accounts for under half of them, and the cause for the rest is not known. Clone size and the V and J calls come from that table; the DNA yielded D and trimming. The sample table contains around 150,000 clones; only one count was recorded for 84% of them. The leading ten clones occupy about 4% of the sample.

Here is what the overall study found, with its caveats: Reportedly, almost half of the unique spike-specific TCRs recognized epitopes lying outside the regions that are mutated in the B.1.351 and B.1.1.7 variants. A significant rise in spike-specific TCR breadth and depth was observed after two AZD1222 doses relative to day 0 and relative to MenACWY recipients. Vaccine-associated CD4 TCRs spanned the whole spike protein, with dominant responses in regions 160-218 and 743-854. The 56-69-year group was small, and its depth increase did not reach significance, likely because of low power. No day 14 peak-response samples were available, so repertoires were characterized only after the peak T cell response. Conclusions about previously exposed vaccinees were limited because only a handful of AZD1222 recipients were SARS-CoV-2 seropositive at baseline. Participants were mostly white British and included more females than males, and it was suggested by the authors that clonal diversity may have been underestimated.

From its cysteine to its phenylalanine, the CDR3 spans 14 amino acids. Only the CDR3 portion is preserved as DNA: 42 bases, with reading frame beginning at the first base. The V and J ends are trimmed by 3 bases and 6 bases, leaving 11 bases between them. Via the germline V gene, CDR1 is MGHRA and CDR2 YSYEKL. The time point tag for this specimen amounts to: baseline before first vaccination. Samples from vaccinated people were obtained from the UK trials COV001 and COV002, which included a single-blind randomized controlled phase 2/3 trial of AZD1222 (ChAdOx1 nCoV-19) in healthy adults. For TCRbeta chain sequencing, PBMC samples from trial participants were taken at day 0 and at day 28 after the second dose.

The V and J genes are TRBV4-1 and TRBJ1-4, with no D gene named confidently. The receptor was derived from an adult in good health. The input for sequencing was peripheral blood, taken on day 0 of AZD1222 vaccination. For the CDR3, the sequence is CASSHSQSDEKLFF. The DNA reads TGCGCCAGCAGCCACAGTCAGAGCGATGAAAAACTGTTTTTT.